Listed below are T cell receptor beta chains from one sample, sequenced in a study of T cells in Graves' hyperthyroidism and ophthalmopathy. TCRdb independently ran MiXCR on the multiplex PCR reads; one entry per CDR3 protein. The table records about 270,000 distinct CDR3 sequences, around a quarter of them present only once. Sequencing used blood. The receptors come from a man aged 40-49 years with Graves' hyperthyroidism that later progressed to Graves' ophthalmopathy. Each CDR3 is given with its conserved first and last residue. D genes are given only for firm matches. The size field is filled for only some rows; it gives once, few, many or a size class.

TGCGCCAGCAGCTTAAGGCTTCGGAACTATGGCTACACCTTC	CASSLRLRNYGYTF	TRBV5-1	TRBJ1-2	-	many
TGTGCCAGCAGTTTCTCGGCCTACGAGCAGTACTTC	CASSFSAYEQYF	TRBV28	TRBJ2-7	-	many
TGCGCCAGCAGCTTGGAGTCCCGTTCCGGCATTCAGTACTTC	CASSLESRSGIQYF	TRBV5-1	TRBJ2-4	-	many
TGTGCCAGCAGTTTCCCGGACAGGGGGTATAGCAATCAGCCCCAGCATTTT	CASSFPDRGYSNQPQHF	TRBV28	TRBJ1-5	TRBD1	many
TGTGCCTGGTGGGCCGTGGGATACACCTTC	CAWWAVGYTF	TRBV30	TRBJ1-2	-	-
TGTGCCAGCAGCCCACGGGGACAGGGGAACACTGAAGCTTTCTTT	CASSPRGQGNTEAFF	TRBV4-2	TRBJ1-1	TRBD1	many
TGTGCCAGCAGCTTAGCTCCGGGATCCCCTGGCGGCAATCAGCCCCAGCATTTT	CASSLAPGSPGGNQPQHF	TRBV7-6	TRBJ1-5	-	-
TGCAGCGCACTCACAGGGCTGAACACTGAAGCTTTCTTT	CSALTGLNTEAFF	TRBV29-1	TRBJ1-1	-	many
TGTGCCAGCACCCGTCAGGGGAGGTACGAGCAGTACTTC	CASTRQGRYEQYF	TRBV6-1	TRBJ2-7	-	-
TGTGCCAGCAGTGAGGGGGCCCCGGGACTAGCTAACTCCTACGAGCAGTACTTC	CASSEGAPGLANSYEQYF	TRBV25-1	TRBJ2-7	TRBD2	many
TGTGCCAGCAGCGAACAGGGCATCGAGCAGTACTTC	CASSEQGIEQYF	TRBV11-3	TRBJ2-7	-	few
TGCAGTGCAAGTCGAGGACATGCTAGCAATCAGCCCCAGCATTTT	CSASRGHASNQPQHF	TRBV20-1	TRBJ1-5	-	many
TGTGCCAGCAGCCCCAGGACTAGCGGGAGTCGGTACGAGCAGTACTTC	CASSPRTSGSRYEQYF	TRBV11-2	TRBJ2-7	TRBD2	many
TGTGCCAGCAGTGAAGCGCTTCGGGCCGAGCAGTACTTC	CASSEALRAEQYF	TRBV6-1	TRBJ2-7	-	-
TGCAGTGCTAATGAGGGAGAGGAGACCCAGTACTTC	CSANEGEETQYF	TRBV20-1	TRBJ2-5	-	-
TGTGCCAGCAGCCAGGGACTCCCCGGGGAGACCCAGTACTTC	CASSQGLPGETQYF	TRBV11-1	TRBJ2-5	-	-
TGTGCCAGCAGTCCAGGCGAGGGGTGGCAAGAGACCCAGTACTTC	CASSPGEGWQETQYF	TRBV12-3/TRBV12-4	TRBJ2-5	-	many
TGTGCCAGCAGTTTATCCCCCTCTAGCGGGAACACCGGGGAGCTGTTTTTT	CASSLSPSSGNTGELFF	TRBV27	TRBJ2-2	TRBD2	many
TGTGCCAGCAGTTTATTGGACAGGGAAGTAGCTTTCTTT	CASSLLDREVAFF	TRBV28	TRBJ1-1	TRBD1	many
TGTGCCAGCAGTCCCAGGAGACAAGAGACCCAGTACTTC	CASSPRRQETQYF	TRBV6-5	TRBJ2-5	-	many
TGCAGTGCTAGAGCGGTAGGGGCCTACGAGCAGTACTTC	CSARAVGAYEQYF	TRBV20-1	TRBJ2-7	-	many
TGTGCCAGCTCGGGGGACGGTGGATACACCGGGGAGCTGTTTTTT	CASSGDGGYTGELFF	TRBV6-2/TRBV6-3	TRBJ2-2	-	-
TGTGCCATCAGTGAGACAGGGAAAAGCTACGAGCAGTACTTC	CAISETGKSYEQYF	TRBV10-3	TRBJ2-7	-	-
TGTGCCAGCAGCTTAGGTGGGGACGACCAAGAGACCCAGTACTTC	CASSLGGDDQETQYF	TRBV11-2	TRBJ2-5	-	many
TGTGCCAGTAGTACCCGTACCACGCAGACACGGTACAATCAGCCCCAGCATTTT	CASSTRTTQTRYNQPQHF	TRBV19	TRBJ1-5	-	many
TGTGCCTGGAAAAAATTGGGAAACACCATATATTTT	CAWKKLGNTIYF	TRBV30	TRBJ1-3	-	many
TGTGCCAGCAGCCGGGCCGGGCAGGGGCAGTACTTC	CASSRAGQGQYF	TRBV2	TRBJ2-7	-	-
TGTGCCTGGAGTGTGAAGAGGGAAGTAAGCGGCTACACCTTC	CAWSVKREVSGYTF	TRBV30	TRBJ1-2	-	many
TGTGCCACCAGCAGGGACGATGTCCAAGAGACCCAGTACTTC	CATSRDDVQETQYF	TRBV15	TRBJ2-5	-	-
TGTGCCAGCAGTTCAGCGGGAGTTGGCCGGGAGCAGTACTTC	CASSSAGVGREQYF	TRBV27	TRBJ2-7	TRBD2	few
TGTGCCAGCACCTCCATGGAGAACACTGAAGCTTTCTTT	CASTSMENTEAFF	TRBV12-3/TRBV12-4	TRBJ1-1	-	-
TGCAGTGCTAGCCGGGACTACAACTACGAGCAGTACTTC	CSASRDYNYEQYF	TRBV20-1	TRBJ2-7	TRBD2	many
TGTGCCAGCAGCAAGCCCCGACTAGCGGGAGTCCCCCACACCGGGGAGCTGTTTTTT	CASSKPRLAGVPHTGELFF	TRBV11-1	TRBJ2-2	TRBD2	many
TGTGCCAGCAGTTCGTTCACAGGGAACTATGGCTACACCTTC	CASSSFTGNYGYTF	TRBV6-2/TRBV6-3	TRBJ1-2	-	-
TGTGCCAGCAGTCCCCGGGCCAGGGGGCAAGAGACCCAGTACTTC	CASSPRARGQETQYF	TRBV6-5	TRBJ2-5	TRBD1	many
TGTGCCAGCACTACAGGGAATCACTATGGCTACACCTTC	CASTTGNHYGYTF	TRBV2	TRBJ1-2	-	many
TGTGCCAGCAGCTTCCGGGGATCAAACACCGGGGAGCTGTTTTTT	CASSFRGSNTGELFF	TRBV7-3	TRBJ2-2	-	few
TGTGCCAGCAGTTTATGGGGCAGTGGTCCGGACGAGCAGTACTTC	CASSLWGSGPDEQYF	TRBV12-3/TRBV12-4	TRBJ2-7	-	few
TGCAGCGCTAGACAGGGAACGGAGACCCAGTACTTC	CSARQGTETQYF	TRBV29-1	TRBJ2-5	TRBD1	many
TGTGCCAGCAGTTACTCGAAGGCTAGCCCACAAGAGACCCAGTACTTC	CASSYSKASPQETQYF	TRBV6-7	TRBJ2-5	-	many
TGCAGTGCATCCCGGGGGGGCGTTCAGCCCCAGCATTTT	CSASRGGVQPQHF	TRBV20-1	TRBJ1-5	-	many
TGTGCCAGCTCCAGGGACAGGGCCGAGCAGTACTTC	CASSRDRAEQYF	TRBV18	TRBJ2-7	TRBD1	many
TGTGCCAGCAGGGCCACAGGGTTAGGTAATCAGCCCCAGCATTTT	CASRATGLGNQPQHF	TRBV12-3/TRBV12-4	TRBJ1-5	-	-
TGTGCCAGCAGCTTGACCGTATATGGCTACACCTTC	CASSLTVYGYTF	TRBV5-8	TRBJ1-2	-	many
TGTGCCAGCAGTTTGCCCATCCCATCGACTGAAGCTTTCTTT	CASSLPIPSTEAFF	TRBV12-3/TRBV12-4	TRBJ1-1	-	-
TGCGCCAGCCAGGGACAACTTTCCAACTATGGCTACACCTTC	CASQGQLSNYGYTF	TRBV5-1	TRBJ1-2	-	many
TGTGCCTGGAGTCCGGGACAGGGATACGAGCAGTACTTC	CAWSPGQGYEQYF	TRBV30	TRBJ2-7	TRBD1	-
TGTGCCAGCCCCAAAAGTCGGAACACTGAAGCTTTCTTT	CASPKSRNTEAFF	TRBV5-8	TRBJ1-1	-	many
TGTGCCAGTAGTACCCCGGGGGAGGTCGCCAGCAATCAGCCCCAGCATTTT	CASSTPGEVASNQPQHF	TRBV19	TRBJ1-5	-	few
TGTGCCACCAACCCCCCATACACCTTC	CATNPPYTF	TRBV28	TRBJ1-2	-	-
TGTGCCAGCAGCCGGACGCAGGGGAGAGCTTTCTTT	CASSRTQGRAFF	TRBV12-3/TRBV12-4	TRBJ1-1	-	once
TGTGCCAGCGGAGGCCGAAGGGGGACCCAGTACTTC	CASGGRRGTQYF	TRBV4-2	TRBJ2-5	-	many
TGTGCCAGCAGAGACGGGGGGACAGGGAACGACGAGCAGTACTTC	CASRDGGTGNDEQYF	TRBV6-1	TRBJ2-7	TRBD1	many
TGTGCCAGCAGCGCCCCCGGGGGGCGGAACACTGAAGCTTTCTTT	CASSAPGGRNTEAFF	TRBV9	TRBJ1-1	-	many
TGTGCCACCAGTGCCTCGGGGCAGTCAGAAGCTTTCTTT	CATSASGQSEAFF	TRBV24-1	TRBJ1-1	-	-
TGTGCCAGCAGCCAAGCCGGGAGCTACGAGCAGTACTTC	CASSQAGSYEQYF	TRBV14	TRBJ2-7	-	many
TGTGCCAGCAGCAGTTCTGTGTGGGGCTACACCTTC	CASSSSVWGYTF	TRBV11-2	TRBJ1-2	-	many
TGTGCCAGCAGTTTGTTAAATACAGCCCAAGAGACCCAGTACTTC	CASSLLNTAQETQYF	TRBV28	TRBJ2-5	-	-
TGCAGCGTTGTGGAACGGGGGACAAATCAGCCCCAGCATTTT	CSVVERGTNQPQHF	TRBV29-1	TRBJ1-5	-	many